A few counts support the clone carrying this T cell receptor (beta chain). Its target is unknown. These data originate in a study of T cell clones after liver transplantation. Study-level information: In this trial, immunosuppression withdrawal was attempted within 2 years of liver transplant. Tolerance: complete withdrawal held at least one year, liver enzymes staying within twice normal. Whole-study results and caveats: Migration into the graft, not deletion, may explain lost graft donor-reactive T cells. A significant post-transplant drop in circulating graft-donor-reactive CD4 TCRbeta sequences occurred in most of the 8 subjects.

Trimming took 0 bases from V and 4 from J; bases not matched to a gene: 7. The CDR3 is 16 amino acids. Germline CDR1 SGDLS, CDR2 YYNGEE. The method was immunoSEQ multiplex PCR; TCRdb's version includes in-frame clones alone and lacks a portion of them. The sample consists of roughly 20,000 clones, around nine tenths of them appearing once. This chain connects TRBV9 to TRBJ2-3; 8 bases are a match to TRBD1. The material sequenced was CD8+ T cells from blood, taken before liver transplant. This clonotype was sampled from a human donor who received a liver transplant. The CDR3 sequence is CASSVDPDRVADTQYF. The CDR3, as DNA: TGTGCCAGCAGCGTAGACCCGGACAGGGTGGCAGATACGCAGTATTTT.